This T cell receptor beta chain was profiled in a study of T-cell memory formation after mild COVID-19. Looking at the study overall: There were largely donor-specific TCR clusters. The study's findings and limits: The CD4+ clones that contracted clustered mainly within CM and EM, and the CD8+ clones concentrated in EMRA. Cross-reactive memory seemingly joined, as some responding clones were found in pre-infection memory.

With regard to this clonotype: The target antigen is unknown.

Constant-segment primers and 5'RACE yielded cDNA libraries for TCR alpha and TCR beta, each carrying sample barcodes and UMIs. TCRdb recomputed calls from the 5' RACE reads with MiXCR, one row per CDR3 protein. The sample includes 25,000 or so distinct CDR3 sequences, 7.4% of them seen just once. V was pared by 5 bases and J by 5 bases, with 7 bases of the junction left unmatched. The CDR3 runs 15 residues. The clonotype originates from an adult woman who had mild COVID-19 (a few samples of this study predate the infection). Cell type and time point are not known. This chain links TRBV6-7 with TRBJ2-3; 10 nucleotides match TRBD2. TRBV6-7 counts as an open reading frame of uncertain function. The sequenced sample consisted of PBMCs or a T cell subset sorted from them (not recorded which). CDR3: CASSAPGLAKDTQYF. The CDR3 DNA reads as TGTGCCAGCAGTGCCCCGGGACTAGCGAAAGATACGCAGTATTTT.